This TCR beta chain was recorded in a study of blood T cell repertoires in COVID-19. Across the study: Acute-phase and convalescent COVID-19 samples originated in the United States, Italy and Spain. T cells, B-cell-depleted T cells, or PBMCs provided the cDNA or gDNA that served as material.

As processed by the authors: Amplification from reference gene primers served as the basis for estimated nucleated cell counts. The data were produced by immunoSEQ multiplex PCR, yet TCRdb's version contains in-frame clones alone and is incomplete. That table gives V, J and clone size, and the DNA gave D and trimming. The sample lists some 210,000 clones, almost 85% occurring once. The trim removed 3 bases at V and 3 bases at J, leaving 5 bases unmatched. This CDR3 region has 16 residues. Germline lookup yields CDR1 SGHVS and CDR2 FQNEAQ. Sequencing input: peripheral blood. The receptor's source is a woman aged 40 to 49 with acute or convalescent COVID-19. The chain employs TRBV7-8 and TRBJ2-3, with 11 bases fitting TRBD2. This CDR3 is CASSFTSGSLTDTQYF. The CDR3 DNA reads TGTGCCAGCAGCTTCACTAGCGGGAGTCTGACAGATACGCAGTATTTT. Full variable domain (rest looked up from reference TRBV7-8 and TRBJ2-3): GAGVSQSPRYKVAKRGQDVALRCDPISGHVSLFWYQQALGQGPEFLTYFQNEAQLDKSGLPSDRFFAERPEGSVSTLKIQRTQQEDSAVYLCASSFTSGSLTDTQYFGPGTRLTVL.